These 24 T cell receptor beta chains were sequenced from one sample in a study of vaccination and CD4 T cells after COVID-19 (dated by TCRdb to about 2022). Receptors were amplified or captured by PCR. Instrument used: Illumina iSeq 100. DNA from cultured CD4+ T cells was subjected to TCR sequencing with the Oncomine TCR Beta short-read assay at the Johns Hopkins FTIC core. TCRdb reran the public reads through fastp at Q25 and MiXCR, keeping productive beta chains. One record per CDR3 amino acid sequence lists the most common genes and DNA. The sample table holds 8,500 to 14,000 distinct CDR3 sequences, of which approximately 40% were seen once. Together, the top ten hold 29% of the sample. Their target antigens are unknown. The sample's treatment or condition label is to be understood as: approximately 9-day PBMC culture with coronavirus spike peptide pools or control peptides (ViraFEST assay). The sample comprised CD4+ T cells from blood, cultured in vitro. These receptors all come from a human donor who had recovered from COVID-19.

This CDR3 reads CASSLRLASGASSYEQYF. The DNA for the CDR3 is TGTGCCAGCAGCTTACGGTTGGCTAGCGGGGCGAGCTCCTACGAGCAGTACTTC. J is TRBJ2-7 and V is TRBV11-2; TRBD2 aligns across 9 bases. CDR3 size: 18 residues. V was clipped by 2 bases and J by 0 bases; unmatched bases: 11. Germline V lookup: CDR1 SGHAT, CDR2 FQNNGV.

In its sample, this clonotype was seen a few times. The chain combines TRBV27 with TRBJ1-5; maybe TRBD1 (5 bases). V lost 0 bases, J lost 2 bases, and 11 bases lay in between. The length of the CDR3 is 16 residues. Germline V gene sequence: CDR1 MNHEY, CDR2 SMNVEV (reference sequence). CDR3 loop: CASSLSGRAGNQPQHF. In DNA, the CDR3 is TGTGCCAGCAGTTTATCCGGCAGGGCTGGCAATCAGCCCCAGCATTTT.

The rearrangement uses TRBV28 and TRBJ1-1, with a tentative D call TRBD1 (5 bases). The V end lost 2 bases, the J end lost 6 bases, and 22 bases lay between the germline ends. Per the germline V gene, CDR1 is MDHEN and CDR2 is SYDVKM. The CDR3 is 17 residues long. The DNA for the CDR3 is TGTGCCAGCAGTTTAGCTGACATTGCAGGGATCCTCGCTGAAGCTTTCTTT. Protein: CASSLADIAGILAEAFF.

In its sample, this clonotype was seen a few times. This sequence joins TRBV6-5 and TRBJ1-1; D is unclear. V lost 0 bases and J lost 0, with 8 bases in between. Germline values: CDR1 MNHEY, CDR2 SVGAGI. This CDR3 contains 15 residues. In DNA form, the CDR3 reads TGTGCCAGCAGTTACTCGATTTCGCTGAACACTGAAGCTTTCTTT. Its translation is CASSYSISLNTEAFF.

This clonotype qualifies as large. This rearrangement joins TRBV2 to TRBJ1-6; perhaps TRBD1 as D (6 bases). The CDR3 length is 13 residues. Germline V gives CDR1 SNHLY, CDR2 FYNNEI. V lost 6 bases and J lost 8, with 11 bases in between. The CDR3 DNA follows: TGTGCCAGCAGGGGAGGGGGGGATTCACCCCTCCACTTT. It specifies CASRGGGDSPLHF.

This clonotype was seen a few times. The chain couples TRBV28 to TRBJ1-5; 9 nucleotides align to TRBD1. Germline V gene lookup returns CDR1 MDHEN and CDR2 SYDVKM. Unmatched junction bases numbered 8, after V lost 5 bases and J lost 6 bases. The CDR3 has 15 amino acids. CDR3 in DNA: TGTGCCAGCAGTCACGGACAGGGGTTAAGTCAGCCCCAGCATTTT. Amino acids: CASSHGQGLSQPQHF. Together with reference TRBV28 and TRBJ1-5, the CDR3 gives the full variable domain: DVKVTQSSRYLVKRTGEKVFLECVQDMDHENMFWYRQDPGLGLRLIYFSYDVKMKEKGDIPEGYSVSREKKERFSLILESASTNQTSMYLCASSHGQGLSQPQHFGDGTRLSIL.

The gene calls are TRBV30 and TRBJ2-7; the D is unclear. Trimming stripped 4 bases from V and 7 bases from J, with 14 bases between. Germline V CDR1 and CDR2: GTSNPN, SVGIG (reference sequence). The CDR3 loop spans 12 amino acids. CDR3 in amino acids: CAWNEPQFEQYF. The CDR3 region has the DNA TGTGCCTGGAACGAACCACAATTTGAGCAGTACTTC.

This clonotype was seen more than once but under ten times. The chain links TRBV7-2 to TRBJ2-7; 11 positions agree with TRBD1. J gave up 4 bases and V 4 bases, and 9 bases lay outside the gene matches. Germline assignment: CDR1 SGHTA and CDR2 FQGNSA. This CDR3 is built from 16 residues. This CDR3 reads CASSWTGQGVYYEQYF. The CDR3 region has the DNA TGTGCCAGCAGCTGGACGGGACAGGGGGTTTATTACGAGCAGTACTTC.

The chain joins TRBV20-1 to TRBJ2-5; 8 bases are shared with TRBD2. Germline CDR1 and CDR2: DFQATT and SNEGSKA (reference sequence). J was trimmed by 1 base and V by 0 bases; bases with no gene match: 7. The CDR3 runs to 16 residues. CDR3 protein: CSAREGLVGVQETQYF. DNA of the CDR3: TGCAGTGCTAGAGAGGGACTAGTGGGCGTCCAAGAGACCCAGTACTTC.

The genes are TRBV4-3 and TRBJ2-1; weak D call: TRBD1 (5 bases). The CDR3 runs to 12 residues. CDR1 is LGHNA and CDR2 is YSLEER in the germline V gene. Trimming shortened V by 0 bases and J by 10 bases, and 7 bases separated the two germline ends. CDR3 in DNA: TGCGCCAGCAGCCAAGAATGGGGCGAGCAGTTCTTC. Protein: CASSQEWGEQFF.

This rearrangement joins TRBV20-1 to TRBJ2-3; 10 bases are shared with TRBD2. Germline V gene data show CDR1 as DFQATT and CDR2 as SNEGSKA (reference sequence). This CDR3 contains 16 residues. The V segment lost 3 bases and the J segment 2 bases; nucleotides outside the gene matches: 8. The CDR3 DNA reads TGCAGTGCTAGTCTCACTAGCGGGGCGTACACAGATACGCAGTATTTT. The encoded protein is CSASLTSGAYTDTQYF.

The chain links TRBV28 to TRBJ1-5; D uncertain. The CDR3 contains 12 residues. Trimming shortened V by 3 bases and J by 5 bases, and 5 bases separated the two germline ends. Germline V lookup: CDR1 MDHEN, CDR2 SYDVKM. The DNA for the CDR3 is TGTGCCAGCAGTTTTGCGGATCAGCCCCAGCATTTT. Its translation: CASSFADQPQHF. Based on the CDR3 plus reference TRBV28 and TRBJ1-5, the full variable domain is DVKVTQSSRYLVKRTGEKVFLECVQDMDHENMFWYRQDPGLGLRLIYFSYDVKMKEKGDIPEGYSVSREKKERFSLILESASTNQTSMYLCASSFADQPQHFGDGTRLSIL.

The table lists this clonotype with a few counts. The chain has TRBV2 and TRBJ2-1; D gene ambiguous. From germline, CDR1 is SNHLY and CDR2 FYNNEI. The length of the CDR3 is 10 residues. V lost 8 bases to trimming and J lost 7 bases, with 6 bases between them. CDR3 DNA: TGTGCCAGCGGTGGGAATGAGCAGTTCTTC. Translated, it gives CASGGNEQFF.

CDR3 sequence: CASSFRGFGTDTQYF. The CDR3 region has the DNA TGTGCCAGCAGTTTTAGGGGGTTTGGCACAGATACGCAGTATTTT. This chain uses TRBV28 with TRBJ2-3, with a tentative D call TRBD1 (6 bases). Germline CDR1 and CDR2: MDHEN and SYDVKM. V gave up 3 bases and J gave up 1 base, with 11 bases separating them. The CDR3 totals 15 residues.

This clonotype showed up just a few times. V gene TRBV20-1 combines with J gene TRBJ1-3; TRBD1 matches 7 bases. Germline values: CDR1 DFQATT, CDR2 SNEGSKA (reference sequence). V trimming: 4 bases; J trimming: 1 base; junction bases outside the gene matches: 1. There are 13 residues in the CDR3. Here the CDR3 DNA reads TGCAGTGCTATGGACAGGTCTGGAAACACCATATATTTT. The encoded protein is CSAMDRSGNTIYF.

The chain carries TRBV7-2 and TRBJ2-2; weak D call: TRBD2 (5 bases). CDR1 and CDR2 (germline): SGHTA, FQGNSA. The CDR3 is 13 residues long. The CDR3 protein is CAARKERYGELFF. CDR3 nucleotides: TGTGCAGCCCGAAAAGAGCGGTACGGGGAGCTGTTTTTT.

J is TRBJ2-4 and V is TRBV21-1; the D segment call TRBD1 is taken from the table without a DNA check. TRBV21-1 is listed as a pseudogene. CDR3 size: 17 residues. The CDR3 DNA reads as TGTGCCAGCAGCATGACCTCCAAGGGGACAGGTAAGAACATTCAGTACTTC. This gives the protein CASSMTSKGTGKNIQYF.

This chain joins TRBV29-1 and TRBJ2-3, with 8 bases that match TRBD1. The CDR3 consists of 15 residues. The trim removed 0 bases at V and 0 bases at J, leaving 2 bases unmatched. Germline V gene lookup returns CDR1 SQVTM and CDR2 ANQGSEA. The CDR3 nucleotides read TGCAGCGTTGAAGAGACAGGGGCTAGCACAGATACGCAGTATTTT. Amino acid sequence: CSVEETGASTDTQYF.

The chain carries TRBV18 and TRBJ2-7; no firm D call. Germline loops: CDR1 KGHSH, CDR2 LQKENI. V lost 2 bases and J lost 0, with 8 bases in between. CDR3 length: 14 amino acids. CDR3 sequence: CASSPSQVSYEQYF. In DNA form, the CDR3 reads TGTGCCAGCTCACCAAGCCAGGTCTCCTACGAGCAGTACTTC. Together with reference TRBV18 and TRBJ2-7, the CDR3 gives the full variable domain: NAGVMQNPRHLVRRRGQEARLRCSPMKGHSHVYWYRQLPEEGLKFMVYLQKENIIDESGMPKERFSAEFPKEGPSILRIQQVVRGDSAAYFCASSPSQVSYEQYFGPGTRLTVT.

This rearrangement joins TRBV12-3 or TRBV12-4 to TRBJ2-3; 16 nucleotides align to TRBD2. This CDR3 region has 19 residues. The ends lost 3 bases at V and 2 bases at J; junction bases unmatched: 8. The CDR3 nucleotides read TGTGCCAGCAGTTTTGTGGGACTAGCGGGAGGGCCGATCACAGATACGCAGTATTTT. Its translation is CASSFVGLAGGPITDTQYF.

This clonotype ranks as hyperexpanded. The chain links TRBV30 to TRBJ1-2; the match to TRBD1 covers 9 bases. Germline V lookup: CDR1 GTSNPN, CDR2 SVGIG (reference sequence). The CDR3 is 12 amino acids. Unmatched junction bases numbered 13, after V lost 8 bases and J lost 12 bases. The chain's CDR3 is CAGRQGGIGNTF. For the CDR3, the DNA is TGTGCCGGCAGACAGGGGGGGATAGGGAACACCTTC.

The chain is built from TRBV20-1 and TRBJ2-3; D possibly uses TRBD1 or TRBD2 (7 bases each). The germline V gene encodes CDR1 DFQATT and CDR2 SNEGSKA (reference sequence). This CDR3 contains 15 residues. V was shortened by 2 bases and J by 3 bases, with 15 bases between the two germline ends. For the CDR3, the DNA is TGCAGTGCTAGACGGGGGGACAGAAGGACAGATACGCAGTATTTT. Translation gives CSARRGDRRTDTQYF.

The V call is TRBV19, the J call TRBJ1-5; tentatively, D is TRBD1 (6 bases). The CDR3 totals 16 residues. Trimming took 8 bases from V and 2 from J, leaving 19 bases between them. Germline assignment: CDR1 LNHDA and CDR2 SQIVND (reference sequence). The CDR3 nucleotides read TGTGCCAGTGCCAACAGGGTGGCGGTGGGCAATCAGCCCCAGCATTTT. Encoded protein: CASANRVAVGNQPQHF.

The chain has TRBV7-9 and TRBJ2-1; possibly TRBD1 for D (5 bases). The CDR3 has 14 residues. The germline CDR1 and CDR2 sequences are SEHNR and FQNEAQ (reference sequence). Trimming stripped 1 base from V and 9 bases from J, with 13 bases between. The CDR3 sequence: CASSLGLRGGEQFF. CDR3 sequence (DNA): TGTGCCAGCAGCTTAGGACTTAGGGGTGGTGAGCAGTTCTTC.